This is a list of T cell receptor beta chains from one sample in a study of blood T cell repertoires in COVID-19. The data were produced by immunoSEQ multiplex PCR, yet TCRdb's version contains in-frame clones alone and is incomplete. Of about 100,000 clones in the sample, about 90% are singletons; the top ten hold roughly 7.3%. The specimen sequenced was peripheral blood. All receptors derive from a man aged 25-40 years in a cohort sampled during active COVID-19. The CDR3 runs from the conserved cysteine through the conserved F or W. Fields, in order: clone size, V gene, D gene, J gene, CDR3 protein, CDR3 DNA. D genes are given only for firm matches. The listing skips clone size in some rows; elsewhere it reads once, few, many or a size class.

size: once
V: TRBV7-9
D: TRBD1
J: TRBJ2-7
CDR3: CASSFRDSYEQYF
DNA: TGTGCCAGCAGCTTCCGGGACAGCTACGAGCAGTACTTC

size: NA
V: TRBV7-2
D: TRBD1
J: TRBJ1-6
CDR3: CASSLGQGYNSPLHF
DNA: TGTGCCAGCAGTCTCGGACAGGGATATAATTCACCCCTCCACTTT

size: NA
V: TRBV6-1
D: TRBD1
J: TRBJ2-1
CDR3: CASSEHDRVDYNEQFF
DNA: TGTGCCAGCAGCGAACATGACAGGGTGGATTACAATGAGCAGTTCTTC

size: NA
V: TRBV5-1
D: NA
J: TRBJ1-5
CDR3: CASSLGGGAAQPQHF
DNA: TGCGCCAGCAGCTTAGGCGGGGGGGCTGCCCAGCCCCAGCATTTT

size: few
V: TRBV19
D: TRBD2
J: TRBJ2-1
CDR3: CASSIGLAGGLSSYNEQFF
DNA: TGTGCCAGTAGTATCGGACTAGCGGGGGGCCTGAGCTCCTACAATGAGCAGTTCTTC

size: NA
V: TRBV6-5
D: TRBD1
J: TRBJ2-1
CDR3: CASSPRGRLYNEQFF
DNA: TGTGCCAGCAGTCCCAGGGGGCGCCTCTACAATGAGCAGTTCTTC

size: NA
V: TRBV10-3
D: NA
J: TRBJ1-6
CDR3: CAISDSTQGRDPPLHF
DNA: TGTGCCATCAGTGATTCGACCCAGGGGCGAGATCCACCCCTCCACTTT

size: NA
V: TRBV25-1
D: TRBD1
J: TRBJ1-3
CDR3: CASTKTGGNTIYF
DNA: TGTGCCAGCACCAAGACAGGGGGAAACACCATATATTTT

size: NA
V: TRBV7-9
D: NA
J: TRBJ2-1
CDR3: CASSPGLQNNEQFF
DNA: TGTGCCAGCAGCCCGGGACTTCAAAACAATGAGCAGTTCTTC

size: few
V: TRBV4-1
D: NA
J: TRBJ1-2
CDR3: CASSQDGVTRGYTF
DNA: TGCGCCAGCAGCCAAGATGGGGTAACTAGAGGCTACACCTTC

size: NA
V: TRBV5-1
D: NA
J: TRBJ1-3
CDR3: CASSSQASSGNTIYF
DNA: TGCGCCAGCAGTAGCCAAGCCTCTTCTGGAAACACCATATATTTT

size: NA
V: TRBV18
D: TRBD1
J: TRBJ2-7
CDR3: CASSPDRDAYEQYF
DNA: TGTGCCAGCTCTCCCGACAGGGACGCGTACGAGCAGTACTTC

size: NA
V: TRBV7-2
D: TRBD1
J: TRBJ1-2
CDR3: CASSSRTGGAYGYTF
DNA: TGTGCCAGCAGCTCGAGAACAGGGGGCGCCTATGGCTACACCTTC

size: NA
V: TRBV4-3
D: TRBD1
J: TRBJ1-3
CDR3: CASSRDRSSGNTIYF
DNA: TGCGCCAGCAGCCGGGACAGGAGCTCTGGAAACACCATATATTTT

size: NA
V: TRBV19
D: TRBD2
J: TRBJ2-2
CDR3: CASSIGLAGGSNTGELFF
DNA: TGTGCCAGTAGTATAGGGCTAGCGGGGGGATCGAACACCGGGGAGCTGTTTTTT

size: NA
V: TRBV19
D: TRBD1
J: TRBJ2-7
CDR3: CASKRTGSSYEQYF
DNA: TGTGCCAGTAAAAGGACAGGGAGCTCCTACGAGCAGTACTTC

size: NA
V: TRBV19
D: NA
J: TRBJ1-1
CDR3: CASSMGTAYTEAFF
DNA: TGTGCCAGTAGTATGGGCACCGCGTACACTGAAGCTTTCTTT

size: NA
V: TRBV28
D: NA
J: TRBJ1-5
CDR3: CASSNPDSHNQPQHF
DNA: TGTGCCAGCAGCAACCCGGACAGCCACAATCAGCCCCAGCATTTT

size: NA
V: TRBV12-3/TRBV12-4
D: NA
J: TRBJ1-1
CDR3: CASSRQTNTEAFF
DNA: TGTGCCAGCAGTCGGCAGACAAACACTGAAGCTTTCTTT

size: NA
V: TRBV20-1
D: NA
J: TRBJ2-6
CDR3: CSASLQALSSGANVLTF
DNA: TGCAGTGCTAGTCTCCAGGCATTAAGCTCTGGGGCCAACGTCCTGACTTTC

size: NA
V: TRBV4-1
D: TRBD2
J: TRBJ2-7
CDR3: CASSQAASGNEQYF
DNA: TGCGCCAGCAGCCAAGCGGCTAGCGGCAACGAGCAGTACTTC

size: NA
V: TRBV30
D: TRBD1
J: TRBJ2-7
CDR3: CAWSRDRGLLSTYEQYF
DNA: TGTGCCTGGAGCCGGGACAGGGGGCTACTATCTACCTACGAGCAGTACTTC

size: NA
V: TRBV7-9
D: NA
J: TRBJ2-1
CDR3: CASSLANLIRGSHEQFF
DNA: TGTGCCAGCAGCTTAGCCAACTTAATTAGGGGTAGCCATGAGCAGTTCTTC

size: NA
V: TRBV29-1
D: NA
J: TRBJ2-3
CDR3: CSVEDRARGTDTQYF
DNA: TGCAGCGTTGAAGATAGGGCCAGGGGCACAGATACGCAGTATTTT

size: NA
V: TRBV19
D: TRBD1
J: TRBJ2-2
CDR3: CASSSGQGAYTGELFF
DNA: TGTGCCAGTAGTTCGGGACAGGGGGCATACACCGGGGAGCTGTTTTTT

size: NA
V: TRBV19
D: NA
J: TRBJ2-3
CDR3: CASSPNRLTDTQYF
DNA: TGTGCCAGTAGCCCAAATCGACTGACAGATACGCAGTATTTT

size: NA
V: TRBV9
D: TRBD1
J: TRBJ2-3
CDR3: CASSVVTPTGWSTDTQYF
DNA: TGTGCCAGCAGCGTAGTCACACCGACAGGGTGGAGCACAGATACGCAGTATTTT

size: NA
V: TRBV5-1
D: NA
J: TRBJ2-7
CDR3: CASSLDSSQGIHEQYF
DNA: TGCGCCAGCAGCTTGGACTCGAGCCAGGGGATTCACGAGCAGTACTTC

size: NA
V: TRBV5-6
D: NA
J: TRBJ1-3
CDR3: CASSKIDSSGNTIYF
DNA: TGTGCCAGCAGCAAGATTGACAGCTCTGGAAACACCATATATTTT

size: NA
V: TRBV9
D: TRBD1
J: TRBJ1-2
CDR3: CASSVGQGDYGYTF
DNA: TGTGCCAGCAGCGTAGGTCAGGGGGACTATGGCTACACCTTC

size: few
V: TRBV19
D: NA
J: TRBJ1-1
CDR3: CASRIAGMMNTEAFF
DNA: TGTGCCAGCAGAATCGCAGGAATGATGAACACTGAAGCTTTCTTT

size: NA
V: TRBV5-4
D: NA
J: TRBJ1-1
CDR3: CASSNQRDTEAFF
DNA: TGTGCCAGCAGCAACCAACGCGACACTGAAGCTTTCTTT

size: NA
V: TRBV6-5
D: NA
J: TRBJ1-6
CDR3: CASAMGAPNSPLHF
DNA: TGTGCCAGCGCTATGGGGGCCCCTAATTCACCCCTCCACTTT

size: once
V: TRBV6-5
D: NA
J: TRBJ1-3
CDR3: CAPWRELSGNTIYF
DNA: TGTGCCCCCTGGCGGGAACTCTCTGGAAACACCATATATTTT

size: few
V: TRBV6-1
D: NA
J: TRBJ2-7
CDR3: CASSDRARGLEQYF
DNA: TGTGCCAGCAGTGATCGGGCCAGGGGCTTGGAGCAGTACTTC

size: NA
V: TRBV19
D: NA
J: TRBJ2-2
CDR3: CASSIGGGAGELFF
DNA: TGTGCCAGTAGTATAGGCGGCGGGGCCGGGGAGCTGTTTTTT

size: NA
V: TRBV28
D: NA
J: TRBJ2-7
CDR3: CASSFLSSYEQYF
DNA: TGTGCCAGCAGCTTCCTCTCCTCCTACGAGCAGTACTTC

size: NA
V: TRBV19
D: TRBD1
J: TRBJ2-5
CDR3: CASSTQGSETQYF
DNA: TGTGCCAGTAGTACACAGGGGTCAGAGACCCAGTACTTC

size: NA
V: TRBV7-2
D: NA
J: TRBJ1-5
CDR3: CASSLADSPRQPQHF
DNA: TGTGCCAGCAGCTTAGCGGACAGTCCCCGTCAGCCCCAGCATTTT

size: once
V: TRBV5-6
D: NA
J: TRBJ1-1
CDR3: CASSLRETEAFF
DNA: TGTGCCAGCAGCTTACGGGAAACTGAAGCTTTCTTT

size: NA
V: TRBV6-5
D: NA
J: TRBJ1-5
CDR3: CASRDRYSNQPQHF
DNA: TGTGCCAGCAGAGACAGATATAGCAATCAGCCCCAGCATTTT

size: NA
V: TRBV7-2
D: TRBD1
J: TRBJ1-2
CDR3: CASSSGQGTFYGYTF
DNA: TGTGCCAGCAGCTCAGGACAGGGTACCTTCTATGGCTACACCTTC

size: NA
V: TRBV2
D: NA
J: TRBJ1-1
CDR3: CASSVRENTEAFF
DNA: TGTGCCAGCAGTGTGAGGGAAAACACTGAAGCTTTCTTT

size: NA
V: TRBV7-2
D: TRBD1
J: TRBJ2-3
CDR3: CASSSDRGQRDTQYF
DNA: TGTGCCAGCAGCTCCGACAGGGGGCAGAGAGATACGCAGTATTTT

size: NA
V: TRBV30
D: TRBD1
J: TRBJ1-2
CDR3: CAWSLDRDSYGYTF
DNA: TGTGCCTGGAGTTTAGACCGGGACAGTTATGGCTACACCTTC

size: NA
V: TRBV6-5
D: NA
J: TRBJ2-2
CDR3: CASRERIGELFF
DNA: TGTGCCAGCAGGGAGAGGATCGGGGAGCTGTTTTTT

size: NA
V: TRBV11-2
D: NA
J: TRBJ2-2
CDR3: CASSFPHTGLLELFF
DNA: TGTGCCAGCAGCTTCCCCCATACAGGCCTCTTAGAGCTGTTTTTT

size: NA
V: TRBV4-1
D: NA
J: TRBJ2-3
CDR3: CASSRTAGGTDTQYF
DNA: TGCGCCAGCAGCCGGACGGCGGGTGGCACAGATACGCAGTATTTT

size: NA
V: TRBV2
D: NA
J: TRBJ2-5
CDR3: CASSEDLYQETQYF
DNA: TGTGCCAGCAGTGAGGACTTGTACCAAGAGACCCAGTACTTC

size: NA
V: TRBV7-9
D: NA
J: TRBJ1-2
CDR3: CASSPAGTDYTRGYTF
DNA: TGTGCCAGCAGCCCCGCCGGGACTGACTATACCAGAGGCTACACCTTC

size: NA
V: TRBV11-2
D: NA
J: TRBJ1-1
CDR3: CASSFTRDTEAFF
DNA: TGTGCCAGCAGCTTTACCAGGGACACTGAAGCTTTCTTT

size: NA
V: TRBV11-2
D: TRBD2
J: TRBJ2-1
CDR3: CASSFGGGPYNEQFF
DNA: TGTGCCAGCAGCTTCGGCGGGGGACCCTACAATGAGCAGTTCTTC

size: NA
V: TRBV4-1
D: NA
J: TRBJ2-6
CDR3: CASSPQTSTGANVLTF
DNA: TGCGCCAGCAGCCCCCAGACTAGTACTGGGGCCAACGTCCTGACTTTC

size: NA
V: TRBV20-1
D: TRBD2
J: TRBJ2-7
CDR3: CSALGTSEQYF
DNA: TGCAGTGCTTTAGGGACTAGCGAGCAGTACTTC

size: NA
V: TRBV4-1
D: NA
J: TRBJ2-7
CDR3: CASSQIPGGGEQYF
DNA: TGCGCCAGCAGCCAAATCCCCGGGGGTGGGGAGCAGTACTTC

size: NA
V: TRBV18
D: NA
J: TRBJ2-7
CDR3: CASSPGRAEQYF
DNA: TGTGCCAGCTCACCCGGCAGGGCCGAGCAGTACTTC

size: NA
V: TRBV5-5
D: NA
J: TRBJ2-2
CDR3: CASSFTALSSSYTGELFF
DNA: TGTGCCAGCAGCTTTACTGCGTTGAGCTCTTCCTACACCGGGGAGCTGTTTTTT

size: once
V: TRBV4-3
D: TRBD1
J: TRBJ2-5
CDR3: CASSQGTGPLETQYF
DNA: TGCGCCAGCAGCCAAGGGACAGGGCCTTTGGAGACCCAGTACTTC